This entry lists 23 T cell receptor beta chains sequenced from one sample in a study of T-cell reconstitution after alpha-beta-depleted transplantation in children. Unique molecular identifiers were incorporated when the TCRbeta library was constructed. From the PCR reads, TCRdb called clonotypes with MiXCR, one entry per CDR3 protein. The profile shows about 300,000 distinct CDR3 sequences, roughly a tenth of them singletons. Sample: PBMCs, taken before TCRalphabeta/CD19-depleted stem cell transplant. Source of these receptors: a boy under two years old with acute myeloid leukemia, due to receive a stem cell transplant.

The rearrangement links TRBV19 to TRBJ2-7, with 7 bases lining up with TRBD1. Germline V CDR1 and CDR2: LNHDA, SQIVND (reference sequence). This CDR3 contains 13 residues. Trimming removed 4 bases from V and 2 bases from J; junction bases left unmatched: 2. The CDR3 region has the DNA TGTGCCAGTAGTACCGACAGGGCCTACGAGCAGTACTTC. Protein: CASSTDRAYEQYF. Full variable domain (rest looked up from reference TRBV19 and TRBJ2-7): DGGITQSPKYLFRKEGQNVTLSCEQNLNHDAMYWYRQDPGQGLRLIYYSQIVNDFQKGDIAEGYSVSREKKESFPLTVTSAQKNPTAFYLCASSTDRAYEQYFGPGTRLTVT.

This clonotype was counted only a few times. CDR3 protein: CASSFLGTPKGDGYTF. DNA for the CDR3: TGTGCCAGCAGTTTCCTCGGGACACCAAAGGGCGATGGCTACACCTTC. The chain joins TRBV27 to TRBJ1-2; possibly TRBD1 for D (6 bases). CDR3 length equals 16 residues. Germline CDR1 and CDR2: MNHEY and SMNVEV (reference sequence). V gave up 3 bases and J gave up 6 bases, with 20 bases separating them.

Ten or more counts support this clonotype. The CDR3 spells CASSQEFGQAGTDTQYF. The DNA for the CDR3 is TGTGCCAGCAGCCAAGAATTCGGACAGGCAGGCACAGATACGCAGTATTTT. This sequence joins TRBV3-1 and TRBJ2-3, with 7 bases matching TRBD1. Looked up from germline, CDR1 is LGHDT and CDR2 is YNNKEL (reference sequence). V dropped 0 bases and J dropped 1; count of bases not matched to a gene: 7. The CDR3 length is 17 residues.

This clonotype was detected many times. The CDR3 loop reads CSAPRGPRGYTF. CDR3 coding DNA: TGCAGTGCTCCAAGGGGTCCACGCGGCTACACCTTC. The chain is built from TRBV20-1 and TRBJ1-2; possible D gene TRBD1, 5 bases. The V end was cut by 5 bases, the J end by 8 bases, with 15 bases between. Germline V gene data show CDR1 as DFQATT and CDR2 as SNEGSKA (reference sequence). The CDR3 spans 12 residues.

The count of this clonotype is one. One base away lies a much larger clone, so this may be a sequencing read error. The J gene is TRBJ2-2, the V gene TRBV24-1; D unclear. This CDR3 has 15 amino acids. Trimming took 6 bases from V and 4 from J, leaving 14 bases between them. The germline CDR1 and CDR2 sequences are KGHDR and SFDVKD. The CDR3 DNA follows: TGTGCCACCAGTCCGTCGGGCATGAGCACCGGGGAGCTGTTTTTT. This translates into CATSPSGMSTGELFF.

This clonotype turned up a few times. V usage is TRBV5-1 and J usage is TRBJ2-5; D is perhaps TRBD2 (6 bases). V shed 4 bases and J shed 6 bases, with 25 bases lying between them. The CDR3 is 17 amino acids. Germline CDR1 is SGHRS and CDR2 is YFSETQ. DNA of the CDR3: TGCGCCAGCAGCCCATGGAAGGTGTGGCGGGATCAAAAGACCCAGTACTTC. Translating gives CASSPWKVWRDQKTQYF.

There are many counts of this clonotype. The chain is built from TRBV7-2 and TRBJ1-2; 12 nucleotides agree with TRBD1. The CDR3 totals 15 residues. The J segment lost 8 bases and the V segment lost 6 bases, leaving 10 bases of the junction unmatched. Germline CDR1 and CDR2: SGHTA and FQGNSA. This CDR3 is CASSEPGQGARGYTF. The CDR3 region has the DNA TGTGCCAGCAGTGAACCGGGACAGGGGGCGCGAGGCTACACCTTC.

This clonotype was seen ten or more times. This chain connects TRBV6-5 to TRBJ2-7; perhaps TRBD2 as D (6 bases). Deletions cut 7 bases from V and 2 bases from J, with 15 bases between. This CDR3 is built from 14 residues. Per the germline V gene, CDR1 is MNHEY and CDR2 is SVGAGI. The DNA for the CDR3 is TGTGCCAGCACTTCGGGAGTTCTCCCCTACGAGCAGTACTTC. This sequence encodes CASTSGVLPYEQYF.

In its sample, this clonotype was seen many times. The chain employs TRBV20-1 and TRBJ2-7; D is unclear. Germline CDR1 DFQATT, CDR2 SNEGSKA (reference sequence). Trimming pared 0 bases from V and 4 bases from J, leaving 7 bases between. The CDR3 loop spans 12 amino acids. The CDR3, as DNA: TGCAGTGCTAGAGATTCAAGGTACGAGCAGTACTTC. Translated, it gives CSARDSRYEQYF.

The V gene is TRBV7-3, the J gene TRBJ2-3, with TRBD2 matching over 16 bases. This CDR3 is 15 amino acids long. V gave up 0 bases and J gave up 10 bases; unmatched junction bases: 1. The germline V gene has CDR1 SGHTA and CDR2 FQGTGA. DNA of the CDR3: TGTGCCAGCAGCTTAACGGGACTAGCGGGAGGGCCGCAGTATTTT. Translating it yields CASSLTGLAGGPQYF.

This clonotype was counted at least ten times. The chain links TRBV7-2 to TRBJ2-5; 7 positions match TRBD2. V shed 3 bases, J shed 0 bases, and the junction held 4 bases outside the gene matches. This CDR3 has 15 amino acids. The germline V gene encodes CDR1 SGHTA and CDR2 FQGNSA. The DNA for the CDR3 is TGTGCCAGCAGCTTCTATAGCGGGCACCAAGAGACCCAGTACTTC. Translation gives CASSFYSGHQETQYF. Full variable domain (outside the CDR3, taken from reference TRBV7-2 and TRBJ2-5): GAGVSQSPSNKVTEKGKDVELRCDPISGHTALYWYRQSLGQGLEFLIYFQGNSAPDKSGLPSDRFSAERTGGSVSTLTIQRTQQEDSAVYLCASSFYSGHQETQYFGPGTRLLVL.

This chain uses TRBV27 with TRBJ1-3; no firm D call. The CDR3 has 19 residues. CDR1 and CDR2 from the germline V gene are MNHEY and SMNVEV (reference sequence). V was pared by 1 base and J by 0 bases, with 19 bases between. This chain's CDR3 is CASSLYPLEDPSSGNTIYF. CDR3 DNA: TGTGCCAGCAGTTTATATCCCCTTGAGGACCCCAGCTCTGGAAACACCATATATTTT.

This clonotype was observed many times. The V gene is TRBV29-1, the J gene TRBJ1-5, with D possibly being TRBD1 (5 bases). The CDR3 runs to 14 residues. V was pared by 7 bases and J by 0 bases, with 13 bases between. The germline V gene encodes CDR1 SQVTM and CDR2 ANQGSEA. CDR3 sequence: CSALVQGSNQPQHF. In nucleotides, the CDR3 is TGCAGCGCCCTGGTCCAGGGTAGCAATCAGCCCCAGCATTTT.

This clonotype was recorded many times. The chain combines TRBV12-3 or TRBV12-4 with TRBJ2-3, with D tentatively TRBD1 or TRBD2 (5 bases each). The CDR3 has 15 amino acids. Trimming took off 3 bases at V and 4 bases at J, with 14 bases between the two ends. In DNA, the CDR3 is TGTGCCAGCAGTTTGGTTCGGGGCCGGGCAGATACGCAGTATTTT. Translation gives CASSLVRGRADTQYF.

The chain's CDR3 is CASLGGHQETQYF. The CDR3 DNA reads TGTGCCAGCTTGGGGGGCCACCAAGAGACCCAGTACTTC. The chain uses TRBV2 and TRBJ2-5, with D tentatively TRBD1 or TRBD2 (6 bases each). This CDR3 has 13 amino acids. The ends were cut back, 8 bases at V and 0 bases at J, with 10 bases in the middle. Germline V gene lookup returns CDR1 SNHLY and CDR2 FYNNEI.

Many counts were recorded for this clonotype. The gene calls are TRBV18 and TRBJ2-3; 7 bases align to TRBD1. This CDR3 contains 12 residues. Per germline, CDR1 KGHSH and CDR2 LQKENI. J was trimmed by 9 bases and V by 10 bases; bases with no gene match: 10. The CDR3 sequence is CATEGAPGTQYF. CDR3 coding DNA: TGTGCCACCGAGGGGGCTCCAGGGACGCAGTATTTT. Complete variable domain (other parts from reference TRBV18 and TRBJ2-3): NAGVMQNPRHLVRRRGQEARLRCSPMKGHSHVYWYRQLPEEGLKFMVYLQKENIIDESGMPKERFSAEFPKEGPSILRIQQVVRGDSAAYFCATEGAPGTQYFGPGTRLTVL.

In this sample, this clonotype turned up many times. Here the CDR3 DNA reads TGCGCCAGCAGCCAGGGGGGACAGTTTCTGATGGGGGAGCTGTTTTTT. This translates into CASSQGGQFLMGELFF. The chain joins TRBV4-3 to TRBJ2-2, with TRBD1 as a possible D gene (7 bases). This CDR3 is built from 16 residues. Germline V gives CDR1 LGHNA, CDR2 YSLEER. Trimming took off 3 bases at V and 8 bases at J, with 19 bases between the two ends.

V is TRBV5-1 and J is TRBJ1-3, with a possible D match to TRBD1 (5 bases). This CDR3 contains 17 residues. V shed 0 bases and J shed 1 base, with 14 bases lying between them. Germline V gives CDR1 SGHRS, CDR2 YFSETQ. The CDR3 sequence is CASSLVSYAGSGNTIYF. The CDR3, as DNA: TGCGCCAGCAGCTTGGTCAGCTATGCAGGGTCTGGAAACACCATATATTTT.

This clonotype was counted at least ten times. V is TRBV24-1 and J is TRBJ2-1; TRBD2 is a possible D gene (6 bases). The germline V gene has CDR1 KGHDR and CDR2 SFDVKD. V was cut by 7 bases and J by 8 bases, with 14 bases left in between. The CDR3 loop spans 13 amino acids. CDR3 bases: TGTGCCACCAGCCCTCGACTAGTACATGAGCAGTTCTTC. Encoded protein: CATSPRLVHEQFF.

This clonotype was observed many times. V gene TRBV3-1 combines with J gene TRBJ1-6; D uncertain. Trimming left V 1 base short and J 14 bases short, with 12 bases between. This CDR3 has 13 amino acids. Germline CDR1 reads LGHDT; CDR2 reads YNNKEL (reference sequence). CDR3 protein: CASSQGEPPALHF. The DNA for the CDR3 is TGTGCCAGCAGCCAAGGGGAGCCGCCGGCCCTCCACTTT.

The rearrangement joins TRBV9 to TRBJ2-1; the D is unclear. Germline V gene lookup returns CDR1 SGDLS and CDR2 YYNGEE. Trimming pared 0 bases from V and 8 bases from J, leaving 9 bases between. The CDR3 contains 13 residues. The chain's CDR3 is CASSVAGRYEQFF. DNA for the CDR3: TGTGCCAGCAGCGTAGCCGGGCGTTATGAGCAGTTCTTC.

This clonotype was counted many times. The chain combines TRBV28 with TRBJ2-5; 7 bases agree with TRBD2. The length of the CDR3 is 14 residues. Losses at the gene ends were 3 bases for V and 2 bases for J; bases not matched to a gene: 3. The germline CDR1 and CDR2 sequences are MDHEN and SYDVKM. This chain's CDR3 is CASSFRDYQETQYF. CDR3 coding DNA: TGTGCCAGCAGTTTCCGGGACTATCAAGAGACCCAGTACTTC.

There are many counts of this clonotype. The chain recombines TRBV15 with TRBJ2-7; 9 bases are shared with TRBD1. After removal of 1 base from V and 4 bases from J, the junction contained 8 bases not matched to a gene. From germline, CDR1 is LNHNV and CDR2 YYDKDF (reference sequence). The length of the CDR3 is 16 residues. The CDR3 DNA sequence: TGTGCCACCAGCAGAGTTTATGGGACAGGGCAGTACGAGCAGTACTTC. Translated: CATSRVYGTGQYEQYF.